The 18 T cell receptor beta chains given below trace back to one sample, sequenced in a study of cytomegalovirus exposure and HLA in healthy donors. Primers included in the PCR were 60 Vbeta and 13 Jbeta primers. Profiled with immunoSEQ multiplex PCR; TCRdb holds only in-frame clones, not every one. Recorded for this sample: tens of thousands of clones. Specimen: PBMCs. These TCRs come from a male donor in good health and CMV-seronegative.

V and J are TRBV18 and TRBJ2-3; D is uncertain. The CDR3 is 17 residues long. CDR1 and CDR2 (germline): KGHSH, LQKENI. V lost 1 base, J lost 0 bases, and 14 bases lay in between. The CDR3: CASSPQYNLRSTDTQYF. The DNA for the CDR3 is TGTGCCAGCTCACCACAATATAACTTACGGAGCACAGATACGCAGTATTTT.

The chain links TRBV29-1 to TRBJ1-5; maybe TRBD1 (5 bases). The CDR3 has 13 residues. The germline V gene has CDR1 SQVTM and CDR2 ANQGSEA. Trimming took off 6 bases at V and 3 bases at J, with 12 bases between the two ends. CDR3 sequence: CSVAPGHNQPQHF. The CDR3 DNA is TGCAGCGTCGCCCCAGGGCACAATCAGCCCCAGCATTTT.

The chain links TRBV11-2 to TRBJ2-5, with 12 bases aligning to TRBD2. Germline V gives CDR1 SGHAT, CDR2 FQNNGV. With 5 bases clipped from V and 3 bases from J, the junction kept 10 bases outside the gene matches. The CDR3 length is 17 residues. For the CDR3, the DNA is TGTGCCAGCAGCCCCATACTAGCGGGAGGAGCAGAAGAGACCCAGTACTTC. It specifies CASSPILAGGAEETQYF.

The rearrangement joins TRBV11-2 to TRBJ1-4; 8 bases fit TRBD1. Germline trimming cut 1 base from V and 8 bases from J; bases unmatched to any gene: 6. The CDR3 spans 15 residues. CDR1 and CDR2 (germline): SGHAT, FQNNGV. This CDR3 is CASSLAGTGGEKLFF. CDR3 in DNA: TGTGCCAGCAGCTTAGCAGGGACAGGCGGGGAAAAACTGTTTTTT.

This chain links TRBV19 with TRBJ2-3; the D gene is possibly TRBD2 (6 bases). The germline V gene encodes CDR1 LNHDA and CDR2 SQIVND (reference sequence). Trimming cost V 3 bases and J 5 bases, with 9 bases left between them. CDR3 size: 13 residues. CDR3 DNA: TGTGCCAGTAGTATGCGGGGAGGAGATACGCAGTATTTT. Translated, it gives CASSMRGGDTQYF.

The chain uses TRBV11-2 and TRBJ2-5, with 10 bases identical to TRBD1. The CDR3 length is 18 residues. Germline values: CDR1 SGHAT, CDR2 FQNNGV. J lost 5 bases, V lost 1 base, and 13 bases had no gene match. CDR3 loop: CASSLGGKPGQGLETQYF. In DNA, the CDR3 is TGTGCCAGCAGCTTAGGAGGGAAACCGGGACAGGGGCTTGAGACCCAGTACTTC.

The CDR3 sequence: CASRSWGVAYEQYF. CDR3 DNA sequence: TGTGCCAGCAGATCCTGGGGGGTCGCATACGAGCAGTACTTC. This chain joins TRBV2 and TRBJ2-7; weak D call: TRBD2 (6 bases). Germline CDR1 reads SNHLY; CDR2 reads FYNNEI. The CDR3 contains 14 residues. Between the trimmed V and J ends, which lost 6 bases and 4 bases, there was a span of 16 bases.

The genes are TRBV9 and TRBJ1-4; D is possibly TRBD1 (5 bases). The CDR3 consists of 13 residues. The V gene lost 3 bases and the J gene lost 10 bases, with 13 bases spanning the gap. Looked up from germline, CDR1 is SGDLS and CDR2 is YYNGEE. The CDR3 spells CASSAGIGRKLFF. The CDR3, as DNA: TGTGCCAGCAGCGCAGGGATTGGGCGAAAACTGTTTTTT. Together with reference TRBV9 and TRBJ1-4, the CDR3 gives the full variable domain: DSGVTQTPKHLITATGQRVTLRCSPRSGDLSVYWYQQSLDQGLQFLIQYYNGEERAKGNILERFSAQQFPDLHSELNLSSLELGDSALYFCASSAGIGRKLFFGSGTQLSVL.

The chain couples TRBV2 to TRBJ1-3; TRBD1 is a possible D gene (5 bases). Trimming removed 7 bases at V and 8 bases at J, with 15 bases between. From germline, CDR1 is SNHLY and CDR2 FYNNEI. The CDR3 runs to 13 residues. In DNA form, the CDR3 reads TGTGCCAGCACCCGGGACGGGAGCGACACCATATATTTT. This codes for CASTRDGSDTIYF.

The chain combines TRBV11-2 with TRBJ2-1, with 9 bases identical to TRBD2. The CDR3 has 18 residues. Germline V gene data show CDR1 as SGHAT and CDR2 as FQNNGV. V was clipped by 3 bases and J by 6 bases; unmatched bases: 15. CDR3 bases: TGTGCCAGCAGCTTCCGGGTGATGAGCGGGAGGCTCGGCAATGAGCAGTTCTTC. Translating it yields CASSFRVMSGRLGNEQFF.

The chain joins TRBV18 to TRBJ2-5; D is uncertain. This CDR3 region has 12 residues. From germline, CDR1 is KGHSH and CDR2 LQKENI. V lost 3 bases and J lost 4, with 6 bases in between. In DNA form, the CDR3 reads TGTGCCAGCTCACCCCTGGCAGAGACCCAGTACTTC. Protein: CASSPLAETQYF.

The V and J genes are TRBV5-1 and TRBJ2-2; 9 bases line up with TRBD1. This CDR3 contains 15 residues. Germline V gives CDR1 SGHRS, CDR2 YFSETQ. With V trimmed by 0 bases and J by 6 bases, 3 bases remained unmatched. The CDR3 sequence: CASSLGTGAAGELFF. CDR3 DNA sequence: TGCGCCAGCAGCTTGGGGACAGGGGCGGCCGGGGAGCTGTTTTTT.

The genes are TRBV5-4 and TRBJ1-1, with D possibly being TRBD1 (6 bases). Between the trimmed V and J ends, which lost 3 bases and 5 bases, there was a span of 14 bases. The CDR3 spans 14 residues. Germline CDR1 SGHNT, CDR2 YYREEE (reference sequence). This chain's CDR3 is CASSSRGIVTEAFF. Written as DNA, the CDR3 is TGTGCCAGCAGCTCCAGGGGAATCGTTACTGAAGCTTTCTTT.

The rearrangement joins TRBV6-4 to TRBJ1-5; the D is unclear. The germline V and J ends were trimmed by 10 bases and 6 bases, with 10 bases remaining between them. The germline V gene has CDR1 MRHNA and CDR2 SNTAGT. The CDR3 loop spans 11 amino acids. CDR3 coding DNA: TGTGCCACCAGCGGGTTTCAGCCCCAGCATTTT. This codes for CATSGFQPQHF.

V gene TRBV2 combines with J gene TRBJ2-1; 9 bases map to TRBD1. The germline V gene has CDR1 SNHLY and CDR2 FYNNEI. CDR3 length equals 16 residues. The V gene end was trimmed by 7 bases and the J gene end by 1 base; junction bases not matched to a gene: 8. The CDR3: CASTRTGDRSYNEQFF. The CDR3 DNA reads as TGTGCCAGCACGAGGACAGGGGACAGGTCCTACAATGAGCAGTTCTTC.

The V gene is TRBV7-2, the J gene TRBJ2-2; 10 bases are shared with TRBD2. This CDR3 comprises 18 residues. Trimming at V came to 3 bases and at J to 9 bases, leaving 16 bases not matched to a gene. Germline loops: CDR1 SGHTA, CDR2 FQGNSA. CDR3 in DNA: TGTGCCAGCAGCTTCTCTTACGGGACTAGCGATACACTTCGGGAGCTGTTTTTT. Protein product: CASSFSYGTSDTLRELFF.

The chain's CDR3 is CASSLEGGDQPQHF. The CDR3 region has the DNA TGTGCCAGCAGCTTGGAAGGGGGCGACCAGCCCCAGCATTTT. The rearrangement uses TRBV5-4 and TRBJ1-5; 7 bases fit TRBD1. The CDR3 length is 14 residues. With V trimmed by 0 bases and J by 7 bases, 4 bases remained unmatched. Germline loops: CDR1 SGHNT, CDR2 YYREEE (reference sequence).

In the case of this clone: A read error may account for a junction end that differs from germline. The chain joins TRBV5-1 to TRBJ2-6; possible D gene TRBD1, 6 bases. Germline loops: CDR1 SGHRS, CDR2 YFSETQ. The CDR3 sequence is 16 residues long. This CDR3 is CTSSLAGVAGANVLTF. Written as DNA, the CDR3 is TGCACCAGCAGCTTGGCAGGGGTGGCTGGGGCCAACGTCCTGACTTTC.